The TCR beta chain under discussion was sequenced for a study of blood T cell repertoires in COVID-19. Study summary: COVID-19 samples from acute and convalescent phases originated in the United States, Italy and Spain.

Germline CDR1 DFQATT, CDR2 SNEGSKA (reference sequence). V shed 5 bases and J shed 13 bases, with 12 bases lying between them. This CDR3 has 10 amino acids. Methods used by the authors: It was from reference gene primer amplification that nucleated cell counts were estimated. The table came from immunoSEQ multiplex PCR; TCRdb's copy has only in-frame clones and leaves some out. The D gene and trimming were derived from the DNA, and the V and J assignments and clone size from that table. The table has about 360,000 clones, around 87% seen once. The chain joins TRBV20-1 to TRBJ2-1, with D perhaps matching TRBD2 (6 bases). This receptor was identified in a human donor in a cohort sampled during active COVID-19. The sequenced material came from peripheral blood. The CDR3 is CSAWDSYQFF. The CDR3, as DNA: TGCAGTGCTTGGGACTCATACCAGTTCTTC.